This T cell receptor beta chain was recorded in a study of shared clonotypes between healthy human individuals. Regarding the study as a whole: Sequencing depth was expected to affect clonotype sharing among donors.

With regard to this clone: The antigen is undetermined.

Naive CD8 populations comprised CD45RO-negative cells positively selected for CCR7, excluding terminally differentiated effector memory CD45RA+ cells. CDR3 length: 14 amino acids. Per the germline V gene, CDR1 is MNHEY and CDR2 is SMNVEV (reference sequence). V was shortened by 2 bases and J by 3 bases, with 11 bases between the two germline ends. Deep was the level used in running the assay. TCRdb's copy holds only in-frame clones and misses some; the assay was immunoSEQ multiplex PCR. The sample yields about 820,000 clones, over 90% seen once. The V call is TRBV27, the J call TRBJ2-7; no definite D call. This clonotype originated in a man under 40 in good health. Sequencing was performed on naive CD8+ T cells sorted from blood. The CDR3 DNA reads as TGTGCCAGCAGTTTAAAGGGCACGAACTACGAGCAGTACTTC. The encoded protein is CASSLKGTNYEQYF.